The 8 T cell receptor beta chains given below trace back to one sample, sequenced in a study of cytomegalovirus exposure and HLA in healthy donors. Primers: 60 Vbeta forward and 13 Jbeta reverse. Measured with immunoSEQ multiplex PCR; TCRdb has only the in-frame clones, and not every one. The repertoire holds 200,000 to 250,000 clones, with 65% to 75% as singletons. Sequenced: PBMCs. These receptors were taken from a young woman in good health and CMV-seronegative.

This clone was detected once. The chain combines TRBV5-4 with TRBJ2-1; tentatively, D is TRBD2 (5 bases). The ends were cut back, 4 bases at V and 8 bases at J, with 13 bases in the middle. This CDR3 contains 13 residues. Germline V gene sequence: CDR1 SGHNT, CDR2 YYREEE (reference sequence). CDR3 nucleotide sequence: TGTGCCAGCAGCCGAGGACCCGGGGATGAGCAGTTCTTC. It translates to CASSRGPGDEQFF.

This chain links TRBV6-5 with TRBJ1-1; no clear D gene. The CDR3 is made up of 13 amino acids. The V end lost 10 bases, the J end lost 1 base, and 13 bases lay between the germline ends. CDR1 and CDR2 from the germline V gene are MNHEY and SVGAGI. CDR3 sequence reads: CATSSGKNTEAFF. The DNA for the CDR3 is TGTGCCACCTCGTCCGGGAAGAACACTGAAGCTTTCTTT.

The chain uses TRBV27 and TRBJ1-1; 11 nucleotides match TRBD1. This CDR3 has 15 amino acids. The germline V gene has CDR1 MNHEY and CDR2 SMNVEV (reference sequence). J was trimmed by 4 bases and V by 6 bases; bases with no gene match: 7. In DNA form, the CDR3 reads TGTGCCAGCAGGACTGAGGGACAGGGGGGCACTGAAGCTTTCTTT. Its protein product is CASRTEGQGGTEAFF.

This sequence joins TRBV5-1 and TRBJ1-2, with TRBD1 identical over 7 bases. The CDR3 has 14 amino acids. Germline V gene sequence: CDR1 SGHRS, CDR2 YFSETQ. V was clipped by 4 bases and J by 2 bases; unmatched bases: 5. CDR3 sequence (DNA): TGCGCCAGCAGCCGGGACAGCAGAAACTATGGCTACACCTTC. It specifies CASSRDSRNYGYTF.

The chain links TRBV5-6 to TRBJ1-5; unclear D gene. Germline V gene sequence: CDR1 SGHDT, CDR2 YYEEEE. The CDR3 is made up of 14 amino acids. Trimming shortened V by 0 bases and J by 8 bases, and 12 bases separated the two germline ends. In nucleotides, the CDR3 is TGTGCCAGCAGCTTGGTCGGGAGCGGGGAGCCCCAGCATTTT. It is translated as CASSLVGSGEPQHF.

The V and J genes are TRBV7-2 and TRBJ1-2, with a possible D match to TRBD1 (6 bases). CDR1 SGHTA and CDR2 FQGNSA come from the germline V gene. This CDR3 has 12 residues. V was pared by 5 bases and J by 8 bases, with 12 bases between. Here the CDR3 DNA reads TGTGCCAGCAGCGGGGGCCCGGCAGGCTACACCTTC. It specifies CASSGGPAGYTF.

The V call is TRBV6-5, the J call TRBJ2-5, with 7 bases identical to TRBD1. The J call is in doubt because the DNA end fits TRBJ2-7 better. The CDR3 is 14 amino acids. Germline V lookup: CDR1 MNHEY, CDR2 SVGAGI. The CDR3 nucleotides are TGTGCCAGCAGTTACCGGACAGGCCCCTACGAGCAGTACTTC. Protein sequence: CASSYRTGPYEQYF.

This clone was counted a few times. The chain carries TRBV5-8 and TRBJ1-1, with D possibly TRBD1 on 6 matching bases. Germline V CDR1 and CDR2: SGHTS, YDEGEE. V lost 2 bases and J lost 5, with 25 bases in between. The CDR3 runs 18 residues. The CDR3, as DNA: TGTGCCAGCAGCTTCTTTGTGCTGCCTACAGGGAGTATTACTGAAGCTTTCTTT. This gives the protein CASSFFVLPTGSITEAFF.